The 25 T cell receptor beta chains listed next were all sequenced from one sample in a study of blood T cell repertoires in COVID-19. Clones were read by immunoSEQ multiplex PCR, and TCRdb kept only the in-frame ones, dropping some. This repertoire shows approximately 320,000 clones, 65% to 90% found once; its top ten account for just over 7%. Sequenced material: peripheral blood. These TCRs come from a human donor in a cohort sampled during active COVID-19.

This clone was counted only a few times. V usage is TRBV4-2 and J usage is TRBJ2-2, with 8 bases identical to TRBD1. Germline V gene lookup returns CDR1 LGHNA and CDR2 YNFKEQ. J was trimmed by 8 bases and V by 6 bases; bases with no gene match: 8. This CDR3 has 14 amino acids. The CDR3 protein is CASRQGQALGELFF. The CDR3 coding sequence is TGTGCCAGCAGACAGGGACAGGCCTTAGGGGAGCTGTTTTTT.

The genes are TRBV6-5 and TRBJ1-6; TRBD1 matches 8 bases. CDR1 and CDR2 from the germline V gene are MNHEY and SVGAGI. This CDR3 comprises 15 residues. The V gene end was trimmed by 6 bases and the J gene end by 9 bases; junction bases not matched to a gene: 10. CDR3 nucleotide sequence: TGTGCCAGCAGGGCTACCGGGACAGGTAGTTCACCCCTCCACTTT. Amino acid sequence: CASRATGTGSSPLHF.

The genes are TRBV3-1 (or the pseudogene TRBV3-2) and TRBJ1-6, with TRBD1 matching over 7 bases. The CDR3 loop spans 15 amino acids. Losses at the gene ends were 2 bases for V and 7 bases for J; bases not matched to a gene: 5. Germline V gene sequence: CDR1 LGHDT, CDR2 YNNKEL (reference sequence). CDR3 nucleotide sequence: TGTGCCAGCAGCCAACCGACAGGGCGGAATTCACCCCTCCACTTT. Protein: CASSQPTGRNSPLHF.

The CDR3 bases are TGCGCCAGCAGTGACAGATCGGGACAGGGCCGTTACGAGCAGTACTTC. It encodes CASSDRSGQGRYEQYF. This sequence joins TRBV10-2 and TRBJ2-7; 9 bases align to TRBD1. The V gene's germline CDR1 is WSHSY and CDR2 SAAADI. J lost 4 bases, V lost 3 bases, and 10 bases had no gene match. This CDR3 is built from 16 residues.

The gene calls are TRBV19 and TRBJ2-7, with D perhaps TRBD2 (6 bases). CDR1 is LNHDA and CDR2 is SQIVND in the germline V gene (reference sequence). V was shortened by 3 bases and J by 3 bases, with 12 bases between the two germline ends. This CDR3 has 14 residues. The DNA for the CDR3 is TGTGCCAGTAGTATCTCGGGGCGGGACTACGAGCAGTACTTC. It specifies CASSISGRDYEQYF.

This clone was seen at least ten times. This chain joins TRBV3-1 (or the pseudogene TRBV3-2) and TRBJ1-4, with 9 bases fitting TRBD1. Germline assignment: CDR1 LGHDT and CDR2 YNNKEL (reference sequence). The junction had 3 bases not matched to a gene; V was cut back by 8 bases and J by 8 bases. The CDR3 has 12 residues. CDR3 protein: CASGTGSEKLFF. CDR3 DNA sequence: TGTGCCAGCGGGACAGGGTCGGAAAAACTGTTTTTT.

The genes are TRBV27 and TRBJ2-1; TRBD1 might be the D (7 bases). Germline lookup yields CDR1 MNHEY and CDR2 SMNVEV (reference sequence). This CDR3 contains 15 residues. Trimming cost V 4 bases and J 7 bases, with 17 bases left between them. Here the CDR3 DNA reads TGTGCCAGCAGTTGGGCAACAGGGGCGGGGAATGAGCAGTTCTTC. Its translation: CASSWATGAGNEQFF.

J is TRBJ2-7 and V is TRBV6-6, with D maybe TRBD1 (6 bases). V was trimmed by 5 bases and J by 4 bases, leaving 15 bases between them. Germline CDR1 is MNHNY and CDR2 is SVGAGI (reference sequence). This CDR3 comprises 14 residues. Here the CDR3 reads CASSHTQGGYEQYF. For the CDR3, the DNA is TGTGCCAGCAGTCATACACAGGGCGGGTACGAGCAGTACTTC.

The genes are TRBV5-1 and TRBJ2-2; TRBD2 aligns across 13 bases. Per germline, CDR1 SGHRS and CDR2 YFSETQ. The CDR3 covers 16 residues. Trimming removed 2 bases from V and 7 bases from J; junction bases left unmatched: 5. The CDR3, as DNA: TGCGCCAGCAGCTTACTAGCGGGGGGGCCAATCGGGGAGCTGTTTTTT. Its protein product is CASSLLAGGPIGELFF.

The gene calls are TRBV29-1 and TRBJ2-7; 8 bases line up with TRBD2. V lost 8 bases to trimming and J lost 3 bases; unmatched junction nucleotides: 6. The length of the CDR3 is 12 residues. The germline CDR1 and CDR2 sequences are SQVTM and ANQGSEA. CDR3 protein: CSSGLVHYEQYF. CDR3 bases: TGCAGCTCGGGACTAGTTCACTACGAGCAGTACTTC.

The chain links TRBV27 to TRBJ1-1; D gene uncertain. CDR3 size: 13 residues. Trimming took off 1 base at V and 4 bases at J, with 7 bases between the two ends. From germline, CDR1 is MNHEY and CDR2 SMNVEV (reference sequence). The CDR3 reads CASSLLRGTEAFF. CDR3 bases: TGTGCCAGCAGTTTATTGCGGGGCACTGAAGCTTTCTTT.

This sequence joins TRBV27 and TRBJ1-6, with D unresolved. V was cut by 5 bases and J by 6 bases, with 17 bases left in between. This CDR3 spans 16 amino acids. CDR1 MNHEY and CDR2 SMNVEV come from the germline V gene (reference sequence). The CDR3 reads CASSRLSRSGNSPLHF. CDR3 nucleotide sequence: TGTGCCAGCAGTCGGTTGAGTCGCTCCGGTAATTCACCCCTCCACTTT.

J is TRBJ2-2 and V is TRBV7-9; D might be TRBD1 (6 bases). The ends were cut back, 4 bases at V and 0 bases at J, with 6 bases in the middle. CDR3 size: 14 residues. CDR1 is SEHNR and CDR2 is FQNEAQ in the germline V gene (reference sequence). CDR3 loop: CASSYRANTGELFF. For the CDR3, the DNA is TGTGCCAGCAGCTACAGGGCGAACACCGGGGAGCTGTTTTTT.

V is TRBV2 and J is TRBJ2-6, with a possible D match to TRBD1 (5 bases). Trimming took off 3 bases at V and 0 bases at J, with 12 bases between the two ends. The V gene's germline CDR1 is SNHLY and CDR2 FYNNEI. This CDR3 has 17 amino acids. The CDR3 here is CASSDQGKSSGANVLTF. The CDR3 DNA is TGTGCCAGCAGTGATCAGGGCAAGAGCTCTGGGGCCAACGTCCTGACTTTC.

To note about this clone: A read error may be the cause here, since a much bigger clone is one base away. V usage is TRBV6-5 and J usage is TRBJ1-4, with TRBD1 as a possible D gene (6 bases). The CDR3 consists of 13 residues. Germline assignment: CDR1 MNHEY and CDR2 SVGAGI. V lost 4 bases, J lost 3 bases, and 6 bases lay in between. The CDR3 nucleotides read TGTGCCAGCAGTTCAGGGGCTAATGAAAAACTGTTTTTT. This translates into CASSSGANEKLFF.

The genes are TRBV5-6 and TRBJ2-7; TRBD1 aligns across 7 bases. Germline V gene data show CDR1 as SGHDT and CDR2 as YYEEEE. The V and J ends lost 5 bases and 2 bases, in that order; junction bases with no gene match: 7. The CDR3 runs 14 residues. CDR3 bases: TGTGCCAGCAGAGCCCAGGGGGTCACCTACGAGCAGTACTTC. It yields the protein CASRAQGVTYEQYF.

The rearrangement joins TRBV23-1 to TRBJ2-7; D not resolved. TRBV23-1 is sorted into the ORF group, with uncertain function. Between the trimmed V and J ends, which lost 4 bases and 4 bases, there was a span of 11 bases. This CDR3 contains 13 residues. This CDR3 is CASSRLGSYEQYF. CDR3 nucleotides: TGCGCCAGCAGTCGGCTAGGTTCTTACGAGCAGTACTTC.

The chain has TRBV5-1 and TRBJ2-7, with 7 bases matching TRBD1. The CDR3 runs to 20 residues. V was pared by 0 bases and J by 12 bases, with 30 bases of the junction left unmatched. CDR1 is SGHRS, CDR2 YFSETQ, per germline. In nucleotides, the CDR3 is TGCGCCAGCAGCTTGGTGAGACAGGGATCTCCTACGAGCAAGTGGAAGGCGCTGTACTTC. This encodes CASSLVRQGSPTSKWKALYF.

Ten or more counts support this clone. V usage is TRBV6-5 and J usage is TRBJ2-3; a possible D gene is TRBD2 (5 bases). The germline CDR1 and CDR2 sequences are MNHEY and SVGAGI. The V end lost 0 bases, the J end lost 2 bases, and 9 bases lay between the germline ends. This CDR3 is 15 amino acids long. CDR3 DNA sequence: TGTGCCAGCAGTTACTCTCCGGGAACCACAGATACGCAGTATTTT. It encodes CASSYSPGTTDTQYF.

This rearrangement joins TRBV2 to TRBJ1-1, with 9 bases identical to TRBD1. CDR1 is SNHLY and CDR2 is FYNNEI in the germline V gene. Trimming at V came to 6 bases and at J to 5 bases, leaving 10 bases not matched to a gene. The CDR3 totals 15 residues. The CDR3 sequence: CASRPGTGFDTEAFF. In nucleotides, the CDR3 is TGTGCCAGCAGACCCGGGACAGGGTTTGATACTGAAGCTTTCTTT. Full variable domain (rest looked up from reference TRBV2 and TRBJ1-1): EPEVTQTPSHQVTQMGQEVILRCVPISNHLYFYWYRQILGQKVEFLVSFYNNEISEKSEIFDDQFSVERPDGSNFTLKIRSTKLEDSAMYFCASRPGTGFDTEAFFGQGTRLTVV.

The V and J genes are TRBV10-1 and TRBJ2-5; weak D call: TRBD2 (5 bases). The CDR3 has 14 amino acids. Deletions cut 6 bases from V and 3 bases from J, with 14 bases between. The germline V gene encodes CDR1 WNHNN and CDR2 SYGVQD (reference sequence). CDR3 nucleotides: TGCGCCAGCAGAATCCCCTCGGGAAAAGAGACCCAGTACTTC. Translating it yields CASRIPSGKETQYF.

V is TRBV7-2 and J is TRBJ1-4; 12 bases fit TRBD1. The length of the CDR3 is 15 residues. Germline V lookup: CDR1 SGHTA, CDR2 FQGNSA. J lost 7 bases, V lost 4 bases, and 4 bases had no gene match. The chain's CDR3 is CASSSGTGGGEKLFF. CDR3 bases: TGTGCCAGCAGCTCGGGGACAGGGGGCGGTGAAAAACTGTTTTTT.

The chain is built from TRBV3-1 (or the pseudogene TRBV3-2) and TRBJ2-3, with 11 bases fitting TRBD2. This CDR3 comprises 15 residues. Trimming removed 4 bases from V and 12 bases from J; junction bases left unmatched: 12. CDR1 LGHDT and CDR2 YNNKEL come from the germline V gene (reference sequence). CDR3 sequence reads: CASSLRDLAGGRQYF. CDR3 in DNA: TGTGCCAGCAGCCTCCGGGATCTAGCGGGGGGTCGTCAGTATTTT.

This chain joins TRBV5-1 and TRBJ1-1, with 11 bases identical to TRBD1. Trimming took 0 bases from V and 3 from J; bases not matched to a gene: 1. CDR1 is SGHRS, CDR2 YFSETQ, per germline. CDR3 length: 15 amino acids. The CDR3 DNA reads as TGCGCCAGCAGCTTGGAGGGACAGGGGGACACTGAAGCTTTCTTT. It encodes CASSLEGQGDTEAFF.

CDR3 bases: TGTGCCAGCAGTTACGGAGCGGGGACCCTCCACAATGAGCAGTTCTTC. Translating gives CASSYGAGTLHNEQFF. The rearrangement joins TRBV6-4 to TRBJ2-1; 7 bases agree with TRBD2. This CDR3 spans 16 amino acids. CDR1 and CDR2 (germline): MRHNA, SNTAGT. After removal of 5 bases from V and 5 bases from J, the junction contained 12 bases not matched to a gene.